These T cell receptor beta chains were read from a single sample in a study of T cells in Graves' hyperthyroidism and ophthalmopathy. One entry per CDR3 protein results from TCRdb running MiXCR on the multiplex PCR reads. The table lists roughly 99,000 distinct CDR3 sequences, more than 15% of them singletons. Sequencing was done on a sample of blood. These receptors all stem from a woman aged 50 to 60 with Graves' hyperthyroidism. CDR3s include the opening cysteine and the closing phenylalanine or tryptophan. The D gene is left open where the match is weak. A row's size may be missing; if present it is once, few, many or a size class.

many	TRBV6-1	TRBJ2-4	-	TGTGCCAGCAGTGAACCGGACAGAACCGCCAAAAACATTCAGTACTTC	CASSEPDRTAKNIQYF
many	TRBV7-9	TRBJ2-1	-	TGTGCCAGCAGCTCGGACTATCTCAATGAGCAGTTCTTC	CASSSDYLNEQFF
many	TRBV5-1	TRBJ1-1	TRBD1	TGCGCCAGCAGCTGGCCGGGACAGGGGGTTACGAACACTGAAGCTTTCTTT	CASSWPGQGVTNTEAFF
many	TRBV27	TRBJ2-3	TRBD2	TGTGCCAGCAGTATATCGGGACTAGCGGGAGTCGTGGGCACAGATACGCAGTATTTT	CASSISGLAGVVGTDTQYF
many	TRBV2	TRBJ2-1	TRBD2	TGTGCCAGCAGTGGGGCTAGCGGGAGTAGGGGGAGCTCCTACAATGAGCAGTTCTTC	CASSGASGSRGSSYNEQFF
many	TRBV5-1	TRBJ1-5	-	TGCGCCAGCAGCTTGGACCCAGGGGACAATCAGCCCCAGCATTTT	CASSLDPGDNQPQHF
many	TRBV2	TRBJ2-2	-	TGTGCCAGCAGTGAACAGGGCTTGAACACCGGGGAGCTGTTTTTT	CASSEQGLNTGELFF
many	TRBV6-1	TRBJ2-2	-	TGTGCCAGCAGCCACGAGCCCGGGGAGCTGTTTTTT	CASSHEPGELFF
-	TRBV12-3/TRBV12-4	TRBJ2-2	-	TGTGCCAGCACTAATTGGCAGGGTGACACCGGGGAGCTGTTTTTT	CASTNWQGDTGELFF
many	TRBV6-1	TRBJ2-1	-	TGTGCCAGTTCAGGGACACGGCCTCTTCATGAGCAGTTCTTC	CASSGTRPLHEQFF
many	TRBV2	TRBJ2-1	-	TGTGCCAGCACTCGGGAACACTCCTACAATGAGCAGTTCTTC	CASTREHSYNEQFF
many	TRBV27	TRBJ1-2	-	TGTGCCAGCAGTTTTATTGGGGAGTATGGCTACACCTTC	CASSFIGEYGYTF
many	TRBV5-1	TRBJ2-3	TRBD2	TGCGCCAGCAGCTTGGTATCTAGCGGGTCTAGCACAGATACGCAGTATTTT	CASSLVSSGSSTDTQYF
many	TRBV5-1	TRBJ1-2	-	TGCGCCAGCAGCTTGGGGGCCCCAGCGCAGACATATGGCTACACCTTC	CASSLGAPAQTYGYTF
many	TRBV7-8	TRBJ1-1	-	TGTGCCAGCAGCTTAGCAGCCGGGAACACTGAAGCTTTCTTT	CASSLAAGNTEAFF
many	TRBV20-1	TRBJ2-7	TRBD2	TGCAGTGCCGCGACTAGCGGGACCTACGAGCAGTACTTC	CSAATSGTYEQYF
many	TRBV12-3/TRBV12-4	TRBJ2-1	TRBD2	TGTGCCAGCACCTTCGGCGGGAGAAGGGACGATGAGCAGTTCTTC	CASTFGGRRDDEQFF
few	TRBV14	TRBJ2-2	-	TGTGCCAGCAGCCAATGGAGGTCCCCCACCGGGGAGCTGTTTTTT	CASSQWRSPTGELFF
-	TRBV28	TRBJ2-7	TRBD2	TGTGCCAGCAAGGTTAGCGGGAGATCGTACGAGCAGTACTTC	CASKVSGRSYEQYF
-	TRBV28	TRBJ2-2	-	TGTGCCAACAGTTTATCGGCAGGGGTAGGGGAGCTGTTTTTT	CANSLSAGVGELFF
many	TRBV2	TRBJ1-4	-	TGTGCCAGCAGTGGAGTGCCAACTAATGAAAAACTGTTTTTT	CASSGVPTNEKLFF
-	TRBV6-1	TRBJ2-1	TRBD2	TGTGCCAGCAGTGAGCCTAGCGGGAGCTCCTACAATGAGCAGTTCTTC	CASSEPSGSSYNEQFF
many	TRBV27	TRBJ1-5	-	TGTGCCAGCAGTACAATCAGGGGGCCCCAGCATTTT	CASSTIRGPQHF
many	TRBV20-1	TRBJ2-3	-	TGCAGTGCTAGGGGGATATCCGAGGAGCAGTATTTT	CSARGISEEQYF